What follows is one TCR beta chain and its context. This clonotype was observed many times. Its antigen is currently not known. Within one base of it there is no much larger clone, and no base qualities were kept. Ficoll-Paque density gradient centrifugation was used to isolate PBMCs. The sample is drawn from a study of T-cell memory formation after mild COVID-19 (dated by TCRdb to the early 2020s). Background on the whole study: TCR sequence clusters from the two donors were found to be largely donor specific. Two young, previously healthy adult volunteers, one female and one male, were included in the cohort. In two donors, T-cell clones that expanded and contracted after mild COVID-19 were followed by sequencing TCRalpha and TCRbeta repertoires longitudinally. What the research found in general, with its limitations: Only a couple of mild cases were covered by the study, and larger cohorts that include severe cases with pre-infection samples were considered necessary. The detection of some responding clones in pre-infection memory suggests that pre-existing cross-reactive memory T cells joined the SARS-CoV-2 response. Clones that contracted from day 15 to 85 showed balanced CD4/CD8 phenotypes, whereas a second wave of clones that expanded from day 15 to 37 leaned towards CD4+. SARS-CoV-2 specificity of the second-wave clones peaking on day 37 was not confirmed. Contracting CD4+ clones were found mainly in CM and EM memory subsets, while CD8+ clones were enriched in EMRA.

The instrument was an Illumina NovaSeq 6000. Using 5'RACE with constant-segment primers, TCRalpha and TCRbeta cDNA libraries were constructed, with sample barcodes and unique molecular identifiers added in the process. Trizol reagent was used to extract RNA from every sample. The libraries were amplified in two PCR steps, and the second step added a second sample barcode and Illumina TruSeq adapters. The libraries were sequenced on an Illumina NovaSeq using 2 x 150 bp paired-end reads. On the authors' methods: Reads were demultiplexed and collapsed into UMI-guided consensus sequences with migec v1.2.7. Using mixcr v2.1.11, UMI consensuses were aligned to TRA and TRB V and J templates and then assembled into clonotypes. Clonotypes were classified as expanded or contracted when called significant by both edgeR and NoisET, with noise models trained on biological replicates. For edgeR calls, the thresholds were a false discovery rate-adjusted p below 0.01 and a log2 fold-change of 1. As an exploratory analysis of dynamics, max-normalized trajectories of the 1000 most abundant clonotypes were examined with PCA combined with hierarchical clustering. The CD4 or CD8 phenotype of responding clones was assigned using the separately sequenced CD4+ and CD8+ repertoires. TCRdb reprocessed the public reads (quality trimming at Q25 with fastp, clone calling with MiXCR) and kept in-frame beta chains. Identical CDR3 protein sequences are pooled into one entry, listed with their most common genes and DNA. These V and J calls rely on TCRdb rather than the paper's analysis. Counted in this sample were a few hundred thousand distinct CDR3 sequences; less than 25% of them appeared once. About 8.4% of the sample is held by the ten biggest clonotypes.

This TCR was recovered from an adult woman who had mild COVID-19 (a few samples of this study predate the infection). The sample titles of this study are shuffled in the database, so cell type and time point are left out; the donor was told from shared clones. The sequencing input was PBMCs or a T cell subset sorted from them (not recorded which).

The CDR3 has the sequence CATSRDPGAASYF. The bases read TGTGCCACCAGCAGAGATCCCGGTGCGGCCTCATACTTC. The rearrangement combines TRBV15 with TRBJ2-5, with the D gene not clear enough to name. Its CDR3 holds 13 amino acids, cysteine through phenylalanine. CDR3 DNA only is kept here, 39 bases in frame from base 1. The junction carries 16 bases between V and J, which are trimmed by 0 bases and 14 bases respectively. The germline V gene (reference sequence) supplies CDR1 LNHNV and CDR2 YYDKDF.